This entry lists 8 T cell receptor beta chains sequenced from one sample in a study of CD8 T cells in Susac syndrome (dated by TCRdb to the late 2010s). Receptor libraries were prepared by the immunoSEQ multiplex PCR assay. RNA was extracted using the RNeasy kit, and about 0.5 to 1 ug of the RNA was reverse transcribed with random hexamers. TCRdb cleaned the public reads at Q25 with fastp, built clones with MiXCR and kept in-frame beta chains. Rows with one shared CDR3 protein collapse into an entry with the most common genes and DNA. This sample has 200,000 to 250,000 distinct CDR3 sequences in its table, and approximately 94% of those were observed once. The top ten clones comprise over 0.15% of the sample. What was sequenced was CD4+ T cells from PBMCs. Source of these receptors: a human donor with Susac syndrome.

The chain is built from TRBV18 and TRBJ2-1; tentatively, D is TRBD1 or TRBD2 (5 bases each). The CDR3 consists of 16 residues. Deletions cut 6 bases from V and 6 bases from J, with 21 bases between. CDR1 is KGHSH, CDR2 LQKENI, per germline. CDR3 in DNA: TGTGCCAGCTCCCCCCTTCTAGGGGACGAGTCCAATGAGCAGTTCTTC. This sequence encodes CASSPLLGDESNEQFF.

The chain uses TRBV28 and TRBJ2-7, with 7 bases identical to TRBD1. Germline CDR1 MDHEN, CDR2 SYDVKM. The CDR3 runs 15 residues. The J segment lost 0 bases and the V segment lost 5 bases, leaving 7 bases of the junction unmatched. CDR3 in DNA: TGTGCCAGCAGTCGGCCCGGGACAGCCTCCTACGAGCAGTACTTC. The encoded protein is CASSRPGTASYEQYF.

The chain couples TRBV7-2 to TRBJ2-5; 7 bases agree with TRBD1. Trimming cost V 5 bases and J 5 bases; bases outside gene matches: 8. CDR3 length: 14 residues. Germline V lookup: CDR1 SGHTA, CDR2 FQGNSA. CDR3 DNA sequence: TGTGCCAGCAGCCCTACAGGGGCGAGGGAGACCCAGTACTTC. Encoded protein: CASSPTGARETQYF.

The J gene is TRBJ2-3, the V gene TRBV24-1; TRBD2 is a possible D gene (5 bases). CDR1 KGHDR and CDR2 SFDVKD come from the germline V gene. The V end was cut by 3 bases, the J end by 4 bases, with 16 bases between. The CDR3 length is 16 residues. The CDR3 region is CATSDRYGDNADTQYF. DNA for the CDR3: TGTGCCACCAGTGATAGATACGGGGATAACGCAGATACGCAGTATTTT.

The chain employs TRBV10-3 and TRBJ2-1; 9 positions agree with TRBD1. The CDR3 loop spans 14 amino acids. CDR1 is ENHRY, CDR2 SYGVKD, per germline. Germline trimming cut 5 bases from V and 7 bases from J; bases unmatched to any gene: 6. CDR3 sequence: CAISSGTGLNEQFF. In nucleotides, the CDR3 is TGTGCCATCAGTTCGGGGACAGGGCTAAATGAGCAGTTCTTC.

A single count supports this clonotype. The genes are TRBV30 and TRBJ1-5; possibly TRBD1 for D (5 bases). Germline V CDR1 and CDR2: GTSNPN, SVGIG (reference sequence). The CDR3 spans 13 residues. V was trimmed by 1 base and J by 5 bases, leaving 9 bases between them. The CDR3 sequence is CAWSEGRDQPQHF. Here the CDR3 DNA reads TGTGCCTGGAGTGAGGGGAGGGATCAGCCCCAGCATTTT.

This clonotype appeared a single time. CDR3 sequence: CASSLGTAVSGNTIYF. DNA of the CDR3: TGTGCCAGCAGCTTAGGCACTGCTGTCTCTGGAAACACCATATATTTT. The chain joins TRBV7-9 to TRBJ1-3; the D is unclear. Germline loops: CDR1 SEHNR, CDR2 FQNEAQ (reference sequence). This CDR3 is 16 amino acids long. With 1 base removed from V and 0 bases from J, the gap between germline ends came to 10 bases.

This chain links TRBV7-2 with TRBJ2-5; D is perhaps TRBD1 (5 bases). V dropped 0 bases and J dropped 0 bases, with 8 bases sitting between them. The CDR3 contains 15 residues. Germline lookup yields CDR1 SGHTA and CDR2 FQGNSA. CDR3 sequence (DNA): TGTGCCAGCAGCTTAGCCACCAGGGACCAAGAGACCCAGTACTTC. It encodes CASSLATRDQETQYF.